Below are 17 T cell receptor beta chains sequenced from a single sample in a study of naive and memory T cell subsets. General study results and limits: Naive repertoires, especially CD8, held a few larger clonotypes, possibly memory cells re-expressing CD45RA.

Two oligonucleotides, mixed equimolar, formed the beta constant-region primer covering TRBC1 and TRBC2. Four rounds of PCR amplified the ligated cDNA using nested alpha and beta constant-region primers plus SP2. TCRdb reanalysed the UMI-ligation and nested PCR reads using MiXCR and keeps one entry per CDR3 protein. The data show roughly 150,000 distinct CDR3 sequences, 15% to 25% seen once. Their specific antigens are unknown. The sample consisted of naive CD8+ T cells from blood. All receptors derive from a human donor in good health.

The CDR3, as DNA: TGTGCCAGCAGCTTGGGCATTGGGATATACAATGAGCAGTTCTTC. Protein sequence: CASSLGIGIYNEQFF. This chain uses TRBV5-6 with TRBJ2-1; D remains unclear. The CDR3 totals 15 residues. V lost 0 bases and J lost 4, with 11 bases in between. Germline-derived CDR1 and CDR2 are SGHDT and YYEEEE.

This clonotype appeared a few times. The CDR3 nucleotides are TGTGCCAGCAGTCCTCAAGCGGAGAACTCCTACAATGAGCAGTTCTTC. As protein: CASSPQAENSYNEQFF. The chain joins TRBV27 to TRBJ2-1, with a tentative D call TRBD2 (5 bases). The V and J ends lost 5 bases and 0 bases respectively, with 14 bases between them. The CDR3 is made up of 16 amino acids. Germline lookup yields CDR1 MNHEY and CDR2 SMNVEV (reference sequence).

This rearrangement joins TRBV11-2 to TRBJ2-3; D is undetermined. This CDR3 region has 15 residues. V lost 1 base and J lost 2, with 10 bases in between. CDR1 is SGHAT, CDR2 FQNNGV, per germline. The CDR3 here is CASSLGSDDTDTQYF. The CDR3 coding sequence is TGTGCCAGCAGCTTAGGGTCGGACGACACAGATACGCAGTATTTT.

The chain links TRBV28 to TRBJ2-7; D not certain. Trimming shortened V by 2 bases and J by 6 bases, and 8 bases separated the two germline ends. This CDR3 region has 12 residues. Germline V lookup: CDR1 MDHEN, CDR2 SYDVKM. The CDR3: CASSLIPSEQYF. In DNA form, the CDR3 reads TGTGCCAGCAGTTTAATTCCCAGCGAGCAGTACTTC. Complete variable domain (other parts from reference TRBV28 and TRBJ2-7): DVKVTQSSRYLVKRTGEKVFLECVQDMDHENMFWYRQDPGLGLRLIYFSYDVKMKEKGDIPEGYSVSREKKERFSLILESASTNQTSMYLCASSLIPSEQYFGPGTRLTVT.

The rearrangement uses TRBV5-1 and TRBJ1-1, with 8 bases matching TRBD1. CDR1 is SGHRS and CDR2 is YFSETQ in the germline V gene. Trimming at V came to 1 base and at J to 2 bases, leaving 7 bases not matched to a gene. The CDR3 is 16 residues long. CDR3 sequence (DNA): TGCGCCAGCAGCTTGACAGGACAGGGATTAAACACTGAAGCTTTCTTT. It encodes CASSLTGQGLNTEAFF.

The chain carries TRBV2 and TRBJ2-5, with D unclear. The CDR3 has 14 amino acids. Germline loops: CDR1 SNHLY, CDR2 FYNNEI. V lost 6 bases to trimming and J lost 2 bases, with 13 bases between them. The chain's CDR3 is CASSTSLVQETQYF. CDR3 DNA: TGTGCCAGCAGCACTTCCCTGGTTCAAGAGACCCAGTACTTC.

The chain uses TRBV28 and TRBJ1-5; D ambiguous. The V gene lost 3 bases and the J gene lost 5 bases, with 8 bases spanning the gap. Germline V CDR1 and CDR2: MDHEN, SYDVKM. The CDR3 is 13 amino acids. The CDR3 DNA follows: TGTGCCAGCAGTTTCCCAACCGATCAGCCCCAGCATTTT. Encoded protein: CASSFPTDQPQHF. Combining the CDR3 with reference TRBV28 and TRBJ1-5 gives the whole variable domain DVKVTQSSRYLVKRTGEKVFLECVQDMDHENMFWYRQDPGLGLRLIYFSYDVKMKEKGDIPEGYSVSREKKERFSLILESASTNQTSMYLCASSFPTDQPQHFGDGTRLSIL.

This rearrangement joins TRBV10-3 to TRBJ2-7, with 9 bases aligning to TRBD1. CDR1 and CDR2 (germline): ENHRY, SYGVKD. The CDR3 sequence is 13 residues long. V was clipped by 6 bases and J by 4 bases; unmatched bases: 4. CDR3 coding DNA: TGTGCCATCAGCTTCGGACAGGGGTACGAGCAGTACTTC. Its translation is CAISFGQGYEQYF.

This clonotype was found once. This chain uses TRBV29-1 with TRBJ2-7, with D perhaps assigned TRBD1 or TRBD2 (5 bases each). The CDR3 runs 18 residues. Germline values: CDR1 SQVTM, CDR2 ANQGSEA. V shed 5 bases and J shed 1 base, with 27 bases lying between them. The CDR3 loop is CSVRGATGSVSFSYEQYF. The CDR3 bases are TGCAGCGTTCGAGGGGCTACAGGTTCCGTTTCCTTTTCCTACGAGCAGTACTTC.

This clonotype was observed a few times. This rearrangement joins TRBV7-9 to TRBJ2-5; weak D call: TRBD1 (6 bases). The CDR3 has 16 amino acids. Germline values: CDR1 SEHNR, CDR2 FQNEAQ (reference sequence). Trimming removed 4 bases from V and 3 bases from J, with 18 bases in between. The CDR3 protein is CASSSIQVAGEETQYF. For the CDR3, the DNA is TGTGCCAGCAGCTCTATCCAGGTGGCAGGGGAAGAGACCCAGTACTTC.

The chain combines TRBV4-1 with TRBJ1-1; weak D call: TRBD1 (5 bases). The V end was cut by 1 base, the J end by 5 bases, with 14 bases between. The CDR3 has 15 residues. CDR1 and CDR2 (germline): MGHRA, YSYEKL. The CDR3, as DNA: TGCGCCAGCAGCCAAGTCGCGGGTGGGGGGACTGAAGCTTTCTTT. It codes for CASSQVAGGGTEAFF.

The chain recombines TRBV28 with TRBJ2-1; TRBD2 matches 7 bases. CDR3 size: 15 residues. CDR1 and CDR2 from the germline V gene are MDHEN and SYDVKM. Unmatched junction bases numbered 13, after V lost 6 bases and J lost 8 bases. CDR3 sequence reads: CASSPWEGRMDEQFF. The CDR3 region has the DNA TGTGCCAGCAGCCCCTGGGAGGGCCGTATGGATGAGCAGTTCTTC.

J is TRBJ1-1 and V is TRBV11-1, with TRBD1 identical over 10 bases. In germline, CDR1 is SGHAT, CDR2 FQDESV (reference sequence). The CDR3 is made up of 15 amino acids. The ends lost 7 bases at V and 6 bases at J; junction bases unmatched: 11. The CDR3 is CASTMGQGWISEAFF. The CDR3 DNA sequence: TGTGCCAGCACCATGGGACAGGGGTGGATCTCTGAAGCTTTCTTT.

The chain combines TRBV28 with TRBJ2-3; D not certain. Germline CDR1 reads MDHEN; CDR2 reads SYDVKM. This CDR3 comprises 13 residues. The V and J ends lost 4 bases and 3 bases respectively, with 8 bases between them. CDR3 in amino acids: CASSWPTTDTQYF. CDR3 nucleotide sequence: TGTGCCAGCAGTTGGCCTACGACAGATACGCAGTATTTT.

This clonotype was counted a few times. This chain links TRBV29-1 with TRBJ2-7; D is unresolved. Trimming removed 2 bases from V and 2 bases from J, with 10 bases in between. The CDR3 runs 13 residues. CDR1 and CDR2 from the germline V gene are SQVTM and ANQGSEA. The CDR3 loop reads CSVESADTYEQYF. Written as DNA, the CDR3 is TGCAGCGTTGAAAGTGCGGATACCTACGAGCAGTACTTC.

This clonotype appeared a few times. V usage is TRBV12-3 or TRBV12-4 and J usage is TRBJ2-7, with 7 bases identical to TRBD1. With V trimmed by 1 base and J by 9 bases, 0 bases remained unmatched. The CDR3 covers 11 residues. The chain's CDR3 is CASSLGQGQYF. CDR3 DNA sequence: TGTGCCAGCAGTTTAGGACAGGGGCAGTACTTC.

The chain uses TRBV28 and TRBJ2-7; tentatively, D is TRBD2 (6 bases). Germline assignment: CDR1 MDHEN and CDR2 SYDVKM. The CDR3 extends over 12 amino acids. The V and J ends lost 4 bases and 6 bases respectively, with 10 bases between them. The chain's CDR3 is CASSYWRGEQYF. The DNA of the CDR3 is TGTGCCAGCAGTTATTGGCGGGGCGAGCAGTACTTC. Complete variable domain (other parts from reference TRBV28 and TRBJ2-7): DVKVTQSSRYLVKRTGEKVFLECVQDMDHENMFWYRQDPGLGLRLIYFSYDVKMKEKGDIPEGYSVSREKKERFSLILESASTNQTSMYLCASSYWRGEQYFGPGTRLTVT.